One sample yielded the 17 T cell receptor beta chains listed below, sequenced in a study of blood T cell repertoires in COVID-19. TCRdb keeps only in-frame clones here, not all; method: immunoSEQ multiplex PCR. The sample includes approximately 70,000 clones, roughly 90% of them seen just once. Material for sequencing was peripheral blood. Receptors originate from a woman in her fifties or sixties with acute or convalescent COVID-19.

This chain uses TRBV19 with TRBJ1-1; unclear D gene. CDR1 and CDR2 from the germline V gene are LNHDA and SQIVND (reference sequence). V was cut by 7 bases and J by 1 base, with 13 bases left in between. This CDR3 has 14 residues. CDR3: CASNEGRRNTEAFF. CDR3 sequence (DNA): TGTGCCAGTAACGAAGGCAGGCGGAACACTGAAGCTTTCTTT.

The chain is built from TRBV29-1 and TRBJ1-2, with TRBD1 identical over 9 bases. The CDR3 has 13 residues. Germline V lookup: CDR1 SQVTM, CDR2 ANQGSEA. The V and J ends lost 1 base and 8 bases, in that order; junction bases with no gene match: 5. CDR3 DNA: TGCAGCGTTGAAGGGGGGACAGGGAGCGGCTACACCTTC. Encoded protein: CSVEGGTGSGYTF.

The CDR3: CASSKTAPHHHELFF. The CDR3 DNA follows: TGTGCCAGTAGTAAGACTGCGCCTCATCATCATGAACTGTTTTTT. The rearrangement links TRBV19 to TRBJ1-4; D not certain. Germline V gene sequence: CDR1 LNHDA, CDR2 SQIVND (reference sequence). Trimming stripped 4 bases from V and 12 bases from J, with 21 bases between. The CDR3 length is 15 residues.

This sequence joins TRBV4-3 and TRBJ2-1, with D uncertain. Looked up from germline, CDR1 is LGHNA and CDR2 is YSLEER. With 0 bases removed from V and 4 bases from J, the gap between germline ends came to 10 bases. The CDR3 spans 15 residues. The CDR3 loop is CASSQDNSIYNEQFF. The CDR3 nucleotides are TGCGCCAGCAGCCAAGATAACTCGATTTACAATGAGCAGTTCTTC.

This clone turned up a few times. The J gene is TRBJ1-6, the V gene TRBV7-2; 10 bases are a match to TRBD1. J lost 9 bases, V lost 8 bases, and 4 bases had no gene match. This CDR3 contains 13 residues. CDR1 and CDR2 from the germline V gene are SGHTA and FQGNSA. DNA for the CDR3: TGTGCCAGCCGGACAGGGGGAGGTTCACCCCTCCACTTT. Translation gives CASRTGGGSPLHF.

This chain uses TRBV2 with TRBJ2-5; 11 nucleotides line up with TRBD2. Germline V lookup: CDR1 SNHLY, CDR2 FYNNEI. Germline trimming cut 6 bases from V and 3 bases from J; bases unmatched to any gene: 3. This CDR3 region has 14 residues. CDR3 region: CASSQGLAEETQYF. The CDR3 coding sequence is TGTGCCAGCAGCCAGGGACTAGCGGAAGAGACCCAGTACTTC.

A single count supports this clone. The rearrangement joins TRBV13 to TRBJ1-1; D is unresolved. The V end was cut by 5 bases, the J end by 1 base, with 14 bases between. Germline lookup yields CDR1 PRHDT and CDR2 FYEKMQ (reference sequence). The CDR3 length is 15 residues. Here the CDR3 reads CASSPRRAGNTEAFF. The CDR3 coding sequence is TGTGCCAGCAGCCCACGCCGTGCAGGGAACACTGAAGCTTTCTTT.

A single count supports this clone. The gene calls are TRBV15 and TRBJ1-1; no firm D call. The CDR3 covers 14 residues. Germline loops: CDR1 LNHNV, CDR2 YYDKDF (reference sequence). Trimming took off 0 bases at V and 8 bases at J, with 13 bases between the two ends. The CDR3 here is CATSRDPTAPEAFF. The CDR3 DNA is TGTGCCACCAGCAGAGACCCCACTGCCCCAGAAGCTTTCTTT.

The CDR3 region has the DNA TGTGCCAGCAGCCCGGGACTAGCGGGTTGGGCAGATACGCAGTATTTT. As protein: CASSPGLAGWADTQYF. The chain recombines TRBV7-2 with TRBJ2-3; 12 nucleotides agree with TRBD2. This CDR3 comprises 16 residues. Germline values: CDR1 SGHTA, CDR2 FQGNSA. The V gene end was trimmed by 5 bases and the J gene end by 4 bases; junction bases not matched to a gene: 7.

V gene TRBV19 combines with J gene TRBJ1-2; TRBD1 agrees at 9 bases. Per germline, CDR1 LNHDA and CDR2 SQIVND (reference sequence). V dropped 5 bases and J dropped 8; count of bases not matched to a gene: 6. This CDR3 is built from 13 residues. The CDR3 spells CASSYRGRLGYTF. The DNA for the CDR3 is TGTGCCAGTAGTTACAGGGGGCGTCTGGGCTACACCTTC. Using reference TRBV19 and TRBJ1-2 for the parts outside the CDR3, the full variable domain is DGGITQSPKYLFRKEGQNVTLSCEQNLNHDAMYWYRQDPGQGLRLIYYSQIVNDFQKGDIAEGYSVSREKKESFPLTVTSAQKNPTAFYLCASSYRGRLGYTFGSGTRLTVV.

This chain links TRBV7-2 with TRBJ1-2; D gene unclear. The CDR3 totals 15 residues. Trimming took 5 bases from V and 5 from J, leaving 18 bases between them. Germline-derived CDR1 and CDR2 are SGHTA and FQGNSA. This chain's CDR3 is CASSHPSGEGYGYTF. The CDR3 bases are TGTGCCAGCAGCCATCCCTCCGGGGAGGGATATGGCTACACCTTC.

This rearrangement joins TRBV6-5 to TRBJ1-1, with 8 bases that match TRBD1. Germline values: CDR1 MNHEY, CDR2 SVGAGI. The CDR3 extends over 12 amino acids. Unmatched junction bases numbered 3, after V lost 5 bases and J lost 7 bases. Here the CDR3 reads CASSKQGGEAFF. In nucleotides, the CDR3 is TGTGCCAGCAGTAAACAGGGGGGTGAAGCTTTCTTT.

The chain joins TRBV7-2 to TRBJ2-5, with TRBD2 matching 11 bases. V lost 5 bases to trimming and J lost 2 bases; unmatched junction nucleotides: 4. The CDR3 consists of 15 residues. Germline-derived CDR1 and CDR2 are SGHTA and FQGNSA. This CDR3 is CASSERLAGQETQYF. The CDR3 DNA follows: TGTGCCAGCAGCGAACGACTAGCGGGACAAGAGACCCAGTACTTC.

The chain links TRBV11-3 to TRBJ2-6; the match to TRBD1 covers 7 bases. CDR1 SGHNT and CDR2 YENEEA come from the germline V gene. The CDR3 length is 18 residues. Trimming took 5 bases from V and 0 from J; bases not matched to a gene: 10. This CDR3 reads CASSGRDSPTSGANVLTF. CDR3 DNA sequence: TGTGCCAGCAGCGGCAGGGACAGCCCGACCTCTGGGGCCAACGTCCTGACTTTC.

CDR3 loop: CSVAGIPLYGYTF. The CDR3 DNA reads as TGCAGCGTTGCCGGGATCCCTCTCTATGGCTACACCTTC. The V call is TRBV29-1, the J call TRBJ1-2; no reliable D call. CDR1 is SQVTM and CDR2 is ANQGSEA in the germline V gene. The V end was cut by 4 bases, the J end by 4 bases, with 13 bases between. This CDR3 region has 13 residues.

DNA of the CDR3: TGTGCCCATAAAGACAGCCATGCGGGGCGCGGAGAGACTAATGAAAAACTGTTTTTT. Amino acid sequence: CAHKDSHAGRGETNEKLFF. V usage is TRBV24-1 and J usage is TRBJ1-4; D may be TRBD1 (5 bases). Germline V gene sequence: CDR1 KGHDR, CDR2 SFDVKD. Deletions cut 12 bases from V and 2 bases from J, with 30 bases between. CDR3 size: 19 residues.

The CDR3, as DNA: TGTGCCAGCAGCTTAGCCCGGGGGGCCTCGGGCGGCTACACCTTC. This translates into CASSLARGASGGYTF. J is TRBJ1-2 and V is TRBV7-2; TRBD1 is a possible D gene (6 bases). V was shortened by 0 bases and J by 8 bases, with 16 bases between the two germline ends. This CDR3 is built from 15 residues. The germline CDR1 and CDR2 sequences are SGHTA and FQGNSA.